This record concerns one T cell receptor beta chain sequence. The antigen it binds to is not known. Base qualities are not provided; no much larger clone lies one nucleotide away. Including the terminal cysteine and phenylalanine, the CDR3 comprises 20 residues. This entry keeps only the CDR3 DNA: 60 bases, framed from base 1. V trim: 0 bases; J trim: 0 bases; unmatched bases: 12. Reading the germline V gene gives CDR1 MNHEY and CDR2 SVGAGI. Libraries were made using RACE. This sample was sequenced with a NextSeq 500. During library preparation, unique molecular identifiers were attached to individual cDNA molecules so that TCRs could be counted quantitatively and reproducibly. For every blood RNA sample, sequencing covered both the TCR alpha and TCR beta chains. The paper's processing steps were these. The median number of TCRs per sample was 95,638, ranging from about 23,224 to 690,600. The Decombinator software suite was used to annotate the V, J and CDR3 of the TCR reads. Every sample was subsampled to the same number of TCRs (28,000) for the PS versus PT1 abundance plots. TCRs were defined as expanded if absent before sensitization and observed at least eight times at the 2-week time point. TCRdb reanalyzed the raw reads on its own, using fastp at Q25 for trimming and MiXCR for clone calling, and kept in-frame beta chains. Rows with a matching CDR3 protein are joined into one entry that keeps the most common DNA and genes. These V and J calls originate from TCRdb's pipeline instead of the authors' own analysis. The sample profile shows some 110,000 distinct CDR3 sequences; roughly 12% of them were found once. The top ten constitute 1.6% of the sample.

These data originate in a study of human T cells and chemical hapten exposure (dated by TCRdb to the early 2020s). A note on the overall study: For sensitization, 2% DPC in acetone was applied to a 2 cm by 2 cm area of upper inner arm skin. Throughout the approximately 25-week study period, patients were also given weekly therapeutic DPC doses on the scalp. Patch testing was done on the upper back using Finn chambers containing 0.01% DPC, and results were scored after 6 days according to International Contact Dermatitis Research Group standards. Most of the patients in the cohort were female, and the cohort covered alopecia areata with under or over 50% scalp involvement, alopecia totalis and alopecia universalis. The libraries were sequenced as a pool, and the TCR yield per sample differed mostly because of small variations in library volumes within the pool. In alopecia patients, the study followed how the peripheral blood TCR repertoire changed in vivo over primary and secondary sensitization to diphenylcyclopropenone (DPC), a hapten. Patient blood was sampled pre-sensitization (week 0) and at 2, 6 and about 24 weeks after DPC sensitization. Twenty-nine alopecia patients provided blood for TCR sequencing at one to four time points (pre-sensitization, 2, 6 and 24 weeks).

Summary of the overall study and its limitations: Significantly more large CDR3 similarity clusters were formed by expanded TCRs than by pre-sensitization or healthy control sets, consistent with antigen-driven responses. Patch test score correlated positively with the number of PT1 expanded TCRs, reaching significance at thresholds 8, 16 and 32 but not at 4. All patients had alopecia, a presumed autoimmune disease, so their immune response might differ from that of healthy individuals. Repeated subsampling changed both the strength of the expansion versus patch-test correlation and the threshold at which the correlation became significant. DPC sensitization did not change the number of TCRs with a frequency above 1 in 1000, and there was no evidence of changes in global repertoire structure.

According to the study, the label for this sample's time point signals: pre-sensitization, week 0. Read against the paper, the sample's treatment or condition label means: therapeutic diphenylcyclopropenone sensitization with weekly scalp DPC. Blood at each patch-test visit was drawn before the patch test was applied. To be eligible, patients had to be aged 18 to 70, diagnosed with alopecia and judged suitable for DPC therapy, while pregnant patients were excluded. Unfractionated whole blood was collected in Tempus Blood RNA tubes, and total RNA was extracted from that blood. The TCR comes from a woman aged 50 to 65 with alopecia areata. Some clones in this sample may be carry-over from other donors' samples. The specimen comprised whole blood, sampled in connection with sensitization to the hapten diphenylcyclopropenone (DPC). The rearrangement combines TRBV6-5 with TRBJ1-5; 9 nucleotides in the junction match TRBD1. The CDR3 in this case is CASSYSSATGGLFSNQPQHF. The nucleotide sequence reads TGTGCCAGCAGTTACTCTTCGGCTACAGGGGGCCTCTTTAGCAATCAGCCCCAGCATTTT.